The 23 T cell receptor beta chains below were found in one sample sequenced in a study of blood T cell repertoires in COVID-19 (TCRdb year 2020). Libraries were constructed by the immunoSEQ multiplex PCR assay. TCRdb's version of the immuneACCESS table is confined to in-frame rearrangements and falls short of the full clone set. An unresolved V gene accounts for under half of the shortfall where checked; the remainder is of unknown origin. Across this sample there are 200,000 to 250,000 clones, with roughly 79% seen only once. About 15% of the sample is taken by the ten largest. Sample: PBMCs or T cells enriched from blood (not recorded which). The receptor source for this set is a man aged 40-49 years who had recovered from COVID-19.

V and J are TRBV7-2 and TRBJ1-1; D is possibly TRBD1 (5 bases). Germline CDR1 and CDR2: SGHTA and FQGNSA. Trimming pared 5 bases from V and 9 bases from J, leaving 16 bases between. The CDR3 has 13 residues. The CDR3 protein is CASSRTTTDKAFF. The CDR3 DNA reads TGTGCCAGCAGCCGAACCACGACAGATAAAGCTTTCTTT.

The chain links TRBV19 to TRBJ2-5; D might be TRBD1 (6 bases). Germline V gives CDR1 LNHDA, CDR2 SQIVND (reference sequence). This CDR3 spans 14 amino acids. V gave up 4 bases and J gave up 5 bases, with 14 bases separating them. The CDR3 region has the DNA TGTGCCAGTAGTAGACAGACAGGTGCCGAGACCCAGTACTTC. Protein: CASSRQTGAETQYF.

The chain recombines TRBV6-5 with TRBJ1-2; TRBD1 agrees at 8 bases. Germline V gene lookup returns CDR1 MNHEY and CDR2 SVGAGI. This CDR3 contains 14 residues. After removal of 2 bases from V and 6 bases from J, the junction contained 5 bases not matched to a gene. The CDR3 coding sequence is TGTGCCAGCAGTTACGGTGGACAGGGAGATGGCTACACCTTC. It encodes CASSYGGQGDGYTF.

Ten or more counts support this clone. This chain joins TRBV10-3 and TRBJ1-1; 7 bases fit TRBD1. There are 13 residues in the CDR3. Germline CDR1 is ENHRY and CDR2 is SYGVKD. The V gene end was trimmed by 6 bases and the J gene end by 0 bases; junction bases not matched to a gene: 1. The CDR3 loop is CAIRTGMNTEAFF. The CDR3 region has the DNA TGTGCCATCAGGACAGGGATGAACACTGAAGCTTTCTTT.

V is TRBV5-4 and J is TRBJ1-3; 7 positions match TRBD1. Germline assignment: CDR1 SGHNT and CDR2 YYREEE (reference sequence). The CDR3 is 15 residues long. Trimming cost V 3 bases and J 6 bases; bases outside gene matches: 9. Here the CDR3 reads CASSYNPTGTNTIYF. As DNA, the CDR3 is TGTGCCAGCAGCTACAATCCGACAGGGACAAACACCATATATTTT.

V usage is TRBV7-8 and J usage is TRBJ1-4, with D perhaps TRBD1 (6 bases). CDR1 is SGHVS and CDR2 is FQNEAQ in the germline V gene. The V end lost 2 bases, the J end lost 5 bases, and 15 bases lay between the germline ends. The CDR3 has 16 amino acids. DNA of the CDR3: TGTGCCAGCAGCTTAAACAGGGATCGCCCAAATGAAAAACTGTTTTTT. It specifies CASSLNRDRPNEKLFF.

This chain links TRBV2 with TRBJ2-7; D is unclear. CDR3 length: 13 amino acids. V was shortened by 7 bases and J by 0 bases, with 10 bases between the two germline ends. The V gene's germline CDR1 is SNHLY and CDR2 FYNNEI. CDR3 in amino acids: CASKTELSYEQYF. CDR3 nucleotides: TGTGCCAGCAAGACTGAGCTCTCCTACGAGCAGTACTTC.

This clone came up a few times. The rearrangement uses TRBV7-2 and TRBJ1-5; the D gene is possibly TRBD1 (6 bases). The CDR3 extends over 14 amino acids. In germline, CDR1 is SGHTA, CDR2 FQGNSA. Trimming shortened V by 5 bases and J by 7 bases, and 15 bases separated the two germline ends. CDR3 sequence: CASSRSSQGQPQHF. The DNA for the CDR3 is TGTGCCAGCAGCCGGAGCTCGCAGGGGCAGCCCCAGCATTTT.

V gene TRBV5-1 combines with J gene TRBJ2-5, with D perhaps matching TRBD2 (5 bases). V was pared by 0 bases and J by 2 bases, with 8 bases between. The V gene's germline CDR1 is SGHRS and CDR2 YFSETQ. The CDR3 covers 14 residues. The DNA for the CDR3 is TGCGCCAGCAGCTTGGATCCGGGGCAAGAGACCCAGTACTTC. This codes for CASSLDPGQETQYF.

The V call is TRBV29-1, the J call TRBJ2-1; TRBD1 agrees at 7 bases. The CDR3 sequence is 14 residues long. V was pared by 7 bases and J by 7 bases, with 13 bases of the junction left unmatched. Germline lookup yields CDR1 SQVTM and CDR2 ANQGSEA. This CDR3 is CSGPGGEGWNEQFF. The DNA for the CDR3 is TGCAGCGGCCCAGGGGGAGAGGGGTGGAATGAGCAGTTCTTC.

The J gene is TRBJ2-5, the V gene TRBV19; D call uncertain. The CDR3 length is 12 residues. CDR1 and CDR2 (germline): LNHDA, SQIVND (reference sequence). The V end was cut by 5 bases, the J end by 5 bases, with 9 bases between. CDR3 in amino acids: CASSPSKETQYF. Here the CDR3 DNA reads TGTGCCAGTAGTCCCAGTAAGGAGACCCAGTACTTC.

V gene TRBV29-1 combines with J gene TRBJ1-2, with TRBD1 matching 7 bases. V dropped 3 bases and J dropped 6; count of bases not matched to a gene: 4. This CDR3 is built from 12 residues. Germline V CDR1 and CDR2: SQVTM, ANQGSEA. The CDR3 DNA follows: TGCAGCGTTGATCGGGACAGCAATGGCTACACCTTC. This gives the protein CSVDRDSNGYTF.

The J gene is TRBJ2-3, the V gene TRBV19, with 8 bases that match TRBD2. The germline gives CDR1 LNHDA, CDR2 SQIVND (reference sequence). CDR3 length equals 17 residues. V gave up 6 bases and J gave up 2 bases; unmatched junction bases: 13. DNA of the CDR3: TGTGCCAGTAGAGGGGGGGTTGACGGGAGGGTCACAGATACGCAGTATTTT. Translation: CASRGGVDGRVTDTQYF.

This chain uses TRBV28 with TRBJ1-2, with a weak D call TRBD1 (5 bases). This CDR3 is 12 amino acids long. V was shortened by 8 bases and J by 6 bases, with 13 bases between the two germline ends. Germline CDR1 and CDR2: MDHEN and SYDVKM. In DNA, the CDR3 is TGTGCCAGCCAGGCCGGGGGTCATGGCTACACCTTC. This encodes CASQAGGHGYTF.

The chain links TRBV18 to TRBJ1-6, with a possible D match to TRBD1 (6 bases). Germline CDR1 KGHSH, CDR2 LQKENI. V dropped 6 bases and J dropped 2 bases, with 23 bases sitting between them. The CDR3 extends over 19 amino acids. The CDR3 here is CASSNLPGTPLTYNSPLHF. The DNA for the CDR3 is TGTGCCAGCTCTAATTTACCGGGGACACCATTGACCTATAATTCACCCCTCCACTTT.

The gene calls are TRBV28 and TRBJ2-2, with D tentatively TRBD2 (6 bases). CDR1 and CDR2 from the germline V gene are MDHEN and SYDVKM. Between the trimmed V and J ends, which lost 7 bases and 3 bases, there was a span of 15 bases. CDR3 length equals 15 residues. CDR3 protein: CASNPGGAHTGELFF. The CDR3 DNA is TGTGCCAGCAACCCAGGAGGGGCTCACACCGGGGAGCTGTTTTTT.

The chain has TRBV29-1 and TRBJ2-4; D uncertain. The V gene lost 6 bases and the J gene lost 5 bases, with 11 bases spanning the gap. CDR3 length: 12 residues. Germline lookup yields CDR1 SQVTM and CDR2 ANQGSEA. The CDR3 region has the DNA TGCAGCGTGCGCCCCCCGGAAAACATTCAGTACTTC. It is translated as CSVRPPENIQYF.

As DNA, the CDR3 is TGTGCCAGTAGTACGACAGTTCATCAGCCCCAGCATTTT. It encodes CASSTTVHQPQHF. This chain connects TRBV19 to TRBJ1-5; TRBD1 is a possible D gene (5 bases). The CDR3 spans 13 residues. Per germline, CDR1 LNHDA and CDR2 SQIVND (reference sequence). Trimming removed 4 bases from V and 5 bases from J, with 9 bases in between.

This clone came up once. V and J are TRBV30 and TRBJ2-7, with 9 bases fitting TRBD2. The V gene end was trimmed by 5 bases and the J gene end by 5 bases; junction bases not matched to a gene: 10. The CDR3 spans 14 residues. Per germline, CDR1 GTSNPN and CDR2 SVGIG (reference sequence). The CDR3 coding sequence is TGTGCCTGGGGGACCGGGACTAGCATTAACGAGCAGTACTTC. Translating it yields CAWGTGTSINEQYF.

The chain has TRBV19 and TRBJ1-5; 7 bases agree with TRBD1. CDR1 is LNHDA, CDR2 SQIVND, per germline (reference sequence). J lost 6 bases, V lost 6 bases, and 8 bases had no gene match. The CDR3 runs to 14 residues. The CDR3 spells CASRVTGPGQPQHF. The CDR3 DNA reads TGTGCCAGTAGGGTGACAGGGCCCGGTCAGCCCCAGCATTTT.

The chain is built from TRBV9 and TRBJ2-3, with D tentatively TRBD1 (6 bases). V lost 5 bases and J lost 2, with 9 bases in between. The length of the CDR3 is 13 residues. From germline, CDR1 is SGDLS and CDR2 YYNGEE. The CDR3 here is CASRGAATDTQYF. As DNA, the CDR3 is TGTGCCAGCAGGGGGGCCGCCACAGATACGCAGTATTTT.

The chain couples TRBV2 to TRBJ1-1; D is perhaps TRBD1 (5 bases). With 3 bases removed from V and 8 bases from J, the gap between germline ends came to 13 bases. Germline CDR1 SNHLY, CDR2 FYNNEI. The CDR3 sequence is 13 residues long. CDR3 residues: CASSDEDTIEAFF. CDR3 DNA: TGTGCCAGCAGTGACGAGGACACGATCGAAGCTTTCTTT.

The DNA for the CDR3 is TGCGCCAGCAGTCAATTAGCGGGACAGGGCCAGGAAAACACCATATATTTT. Encoded protein: CASSQLAGQGQENTIYF. The rearrangement uses TRBV23-1 and TRBJ1-3; 9 bases fit TRBD1. TRBV23-1 is noted as an ORF with a role that remains uncertain. The CDR3 is made up of 17 amino acids. V lost 1 base, J lost 6 bases, and 10 bases stayed unmatched.